One sample yielded the 26 T cell receptor beta chains listed below, sequenced in a study of patients and donors after allogeneic stem cell transplantation. TCRdb re-called the RT-PCR reads through MiXCR, storing one row per CDR3 protein. The top ten clones hold 2.6% of a sample with about 87,000 distinct CDR3 sequences, 4% to 5% of them seen once. The sample taken for sequencing was blood, either unsorted or a sorted T cell fraction (not recorded which). These receptors came from a human donor who was either an allogeneic HSCT recipient or a stem cell or donor lymphocyte infusion donor (not recorded which). It is not recorded whose cells these are; they may come from a transplant donor.

This clonotype was picked up many times. The chain has TRBV18 and TRBJ1-5; 12 nucleotides align to TRBD1. This CDR3 comprises 15 residues. Germline values: CDR1 KGHSH, CDR2 LQKENI. V gave up 3 bases and J gave up 6 bases; unmatched junction bases: 3. CDR3 residues: CASSPGQGAFQPQHF. The CDR3 region has the DNA TGTGCCAGCTCACCGGGACAGGGGGCGTTTCAGCCCCAGCATTTT. The whole variable domain, filled in from reference TRBV18 and TRBJ1-5, reads NAGVMQNPRHLVRRRGQEARLRCSPMKGHSHVYWYRQLPEEGLKFMVYLQKENIIDESGMPKERFSAEFPKEGPSILRIQQVVRGDSAAYFCASSPGQGAFQPQHFGDGTRLSIL.

The chain employs TRBV29-1 and TRBJ1-1, with D maybe TRBD1 (6 bases). This CDR3 is built from 13 residues. Germline values: CDR1 SQVTM, CDR2 ANQGSEA. The V and J ends lost 6 bases and 4 bases respectively, with 15 bases between them. CDR3 DNA: TGCAGCGTATTTGGTTTAGGGGGCACTGAAGCTTTCTTT. It specifies CSVFGLGGTEAFF.

The J gene is TRBJ1-5, the V gene TRBV6-1; 7 bases are shared with TRBD1. The germline V gene encodes CDR1 MNHNS and CDR2 SASEGT. Germline trimming cut 1 base from V and 0 bases from J; bases unmatched to any gene: 3. The CDR3 runs to 16 residues. CDR3 amino acids: CASSEDRGYSNQPQHF. CDR3 coding DNA: TGTGCCAGCAGTGAAGACAGGGGATATAGCAATCAGCCCCAGCATTTT.

Many counts were recorded for this clonotype. The gene calls are TRBV7-9 and TRBJ1-1, with 7 positions matching TRBD1. This CDR3 is built from 15 residues. From germline, CDR1 is SEHNR and CDR2 FQNEAQ (reference sequence). With V trimmed by 5 bases and J by 0 bases, 6 bases remained unmatched. The CDR3 sequence: CASSNRQGMNTEAFF. The CDR3 bases are TGTGCCAGCAGCAACCGACAGGGCATGAACACTGAAGCTTTCTTT.

This clonotype showed up many times. The rearrangement links TRBV27 to TRBJ1-6, with TRBD1 identical over 8 bases. Germline CDR1 is MNHEY and CDR2 is SMNVEV (reference sequence). With V trimmed by 3 bases and J by 4 bases, 5 bases remained unmatched. CDR3 length: 16 amino acids. The CDR3 coding sequence is TGTGCCAGCAGTTTCTTAAACAGGGGGTATAATTCACCCCTCCACTTT. Amino acids: CASSFLNRGYNSPLHF.

This rearrangement joins TRBV27 to TRBJ2-3; TRBD1 is a possible D gene (6 bases). From germline, CDR1 is MNHEY and CDR2 SMNVEV (reference sequence). The CDR3 is 15 residues long. V lost 5 bases, J lost 1 base, and 13 bases lay in between. CDR3 coding DNA: TGTGCCAGCAGTCTACAGGGTCGCGGCACAGATACGCAGTATTTT. Translating it yields CASSLQGRGTDTQYF.

This clonotype has ten or more counts. The CDR3 DNA is TGTGCCAGCAGCTTCTCGCAGGAATACTATGGCTACACCTTC. Translating gives CASSFSQEYYGYTF. This chain connects TRBV7-8 to TRBJ1-2; D uncertain. With 3 bases removed from V and 3 bases from J, the gap between germline ends came to 11 bases. Per germline, CDR1 SGHVS and CDR2 FQNEAQ. This CDR3 is 14 amino acids long. The whole variable domain, remainder taken from reference TRBV7-8 and TRBJ1-2, is GAGVSQSPRYKVAKRGQDVALRCDPISGHVSLFWYQQALGQGPEFLTYFQNEAQLDKSGLPSDRFFAERPEGSVSTLKIQRTQQEDSAVYLCASSFSQEYYGYTFGSGTRLTVV.

The table lists this clonotype with many counts. The chain links TRBV6-5 to TRBJ1-3; perhaps TRBD1 as D (5 bases). The V gene lost 2 bases and the J gene lost 3 bases, with 11 bases spanning the gap. The CDR3 loop spans 15 amino acids. From germline, CDR1 is MNHEY and CDR2 SVGAGI. CDR3 bases: TGTGCCAGCAGTTACGACTTGGGGGATGGAAACACCATATATTTT. Protein: CASSYDLGDGNTIYF.

This clonotype was counted many times. V is TRBV5-6 and J is TRBJ2-1, with D hard to call. From germline, CDR1 is SGHDT and CDR2 YYEEEE. The CDR3 is 14 amino acids. The germline V and J ends were trimmed by 0 bases and 3 bases, with 7 bases remaining between them. The CDR3 nucleotides read TGTGCCAGCAGCTTGGGGAGAGGCTACAATGAGCAGTTCTTC. Its translation is CASSLGRGYNEQFF.

The table lists this clonotype with many counts. The CDR3 is CASSLSAGETGKLFF. For the CDR3, the DNA is TGTGCCAGCAGCTTATCGGCAGGGGAGACTGGAAAACTGTTTTTT. The V gene is TRBV5-8, the J gene TRBJ1-4; weak D call: TRBD1 (6 bases). This CDR3 comprises 15 residues. Trimming cost V 2 bases and J 10 bases, with 18 bases left between them. CDR1 is SGHTS and CDR2 is YDEGEE in the germline V gene.

The chain links TRBV18 to TRBJ2-3; 12 bases agree with TRBD1. CDR1 is KGHSH and CDR2 is LQKENI in the germline V gene. This CDR3 is 16 amino acids long. V shed 0 bases, J shed 8 bases, and the junction held 6 bases outside the gene matches. As DNA, the CDR3 is TGTGCCAGCTCACCACCCGGGACAGGGGGCGAGGGTACGCAGTATTTT. This translates into CASSPPGTGGEGTQYF.

This clonotype was recorded many times. V is TRBV9 and J is TRBJ2-1; D is unresolved. Trimming stripped 0 bases from V and 3 bases from J, with 10 bases between. Germline V gene data show CDR1 as SGDLS and CDR2 as YYNGEE. The CDR3 runs to 15 residues. The CDR3 DNA reads as TGTGCCAGCAGCGTAGAACCGGGCGACTACAATGAGCAGTTCTTC. Its translation is CASSVEPGDYNEQFF.

This clonotype is deemed medium-sized. The chain carries TRBV5-1 and TRBJ2-1, with 10 bases that match TRBD2. The CDR3 has 15 amino acids. The V gene's germline CDR1 is SGHRS and CDR2 YFSETQ. V dropped 0 bases and J dropped 9; count of bases not matched to a gene: 6. For the CDR3, the DNA is TGCGCCAGCAGCTTGGTGGCTAGCGGGAGTGGTGAGCAGTTCTTC. It specifies CASSLVASGSGEQFF. The full variable domain, its missing parts supplied by reference TRBV5-1 and TRBJ2-1, is KAGVTQTPRYLIKTRGQQVTLSCSPISGHRSVSWYQQTPGQGLQFLFEYFSETQRNKGNFPGRFSGRQFSNSRSEMNVSTLELGDSALYLCASSLVASGSGEQFFGPGTRLTVL.

The chain employs TRBV12-3 or TRBV12-4 and TRBJ1-1, with 10 positions matching TRBD1. The CDR3 consists of 14 residues. V was pared by 6 bases and J by 5 bases, with 6 bases of the junction left unmatched. This CDR3 reads CASRTGTGVTEAFF. The CDR3 DNA sequence: TGTGCCAGCAGAACCGGGACAGGGGTGACTGAAGCTTTCTTT.

This clonotype was seen many times. This chain joins TRBV20-1 and TRBJ1-1, with D possibly TRBD1 on 6 matching bases. The CDR3 loop spans 14 amino acids. V lost 7 bases, J lost 7 bases, and 22 bases lay in between. Germline CDR1 and CDR2: DFQATT and SNEGSKA (reference sequence). CDR3 sequence: CSGLNARGRLEAFF. The CDR3 bases are TGCAGTGGACTAAACGCCAGGGGAAGGCTTGAAGCTTTCTTT.

This clonotype occurred many times. The chain has TRBV12-3 or TRBV12-4 and TRBJ1-1; TRBD1 matches 11 bases. CDR3 length: 14 residues. With 5 bases clipped from V and 10 bases from J, the junction kept 9 bases outside the gene matches. The CDR3 reads CASSRSGQGATAFF. The CDR3 DNA reads TGTGCCAGCAGTCGAAGCGGACAGGGGGCAACAGCTTTCTTT.

This clonotype was seen more than once but under ten times. The chain recombines TRBV10-3 with TRBJ1-3; D is perhaps TRBD1 (5 bases). V was trimmed by 10 bases and J by 2 bases, leaving 9 bases between them. The length of the CDR3 is 12 residues. Per the germline V gene, CDR1 is ENHRY and CDR2 is SYGVKD. DNA of the CDR3: TGTGCCACCTGGGACCCTGGAAACACCATATATTTT. Translated, it gives CATWDPGNTIYF.

This clonotype has ten or more counts. This chain uses TRBV28 with TRBJ2-3; TRBD1 might be the D (6 bases). The CDR3 runs to 15 residues. CDR1 and CDR2 (germline): MDHEN, SYDVKM. V was clipped by 4 bases and J by 2 bases, with 13 bases between them. In DNA, the CDR3 is TGTGCCAGCAGTTCCTCGGACAGCCTCACAGATACGCAGTATTTT. It codes for CASSSSDSLTDTQYF.

Ten or more counts support this clonotype. The chain has TRBV7-8 and TRBJ2-7; possibly TRBD2 for D (6 bases). Trimming took 6 bases from V and 0 from J, leaving 18 bases between them. CDR1 is SGHVS, CDR2 FQNEAQ, per germline. The CDR3 sequence is 16 residues long. The CDR3 protein is CASSPTTSLTSYEQYF. In DNA form, the CDR3 reads TGTGCCAGCAGTCCTACCACTAGCTTAACCTCCTACGAGCAGTACTTC.

There are many counts of this clonotype. This sequence joins TRBV20-1 and TRBJ2-5, with D tentatively TRBD2 (7 bases). Germline CDR1 is DFQATT and CDR2 is SNEGSKA (reference sequence). Trimming shortened V by 6 bases and J by 6 bases, and 20 bases separated the two germline ends. The length of the CDR3 is 14 residues. CDR3 region: CSAPSGGGAKTQYF. For the CDR3, the DNA is TGCAGTGCCCCTTCGGGTGGGGGGGCAAAGACCCAGTACTTC.

This clonotype was seen ten or more times. V usage is TRBV29-1 and J usage is TRBJ2-1; TRBD2 might be the D (6 bases). Germline CDR1 reads SQVTM; CDR2 reads ANQGSEA. This CDR3 spans 12 amino acids. The V gene lost 6 bases and the J gene lost 15 bases, with 21 bases spanning the gap. The CDR3 reads CSVTVDGLEGFF. The CDR3, as DNA: TGCAGCGTCACCGTGGACGGGCTGGAGGGGTTCTTC.

This clonotype was recorded at least ten times. The chain has TRBV28 and TRBJ1-3; tentative D call: TRBD1 (5 bases). Germline V gene lookup returns CDR1 MDHEN and CDR2 SYDVKM. Trimming removed 6 bases from V and 0 bases from J, with 15 bases in between. The CDR3 is 16 amino acids. CDR3 region: CASSPPGDYSGNTIYF. The CDR3 region has the DNA TGTGCCAGCAGCCCCCCTGGGGACTACTCTGGAAACACCATATATTTT.

Ten or more counts support this clonotype. V is TRBV10-2 and J is TRBJ2-7, with 9 positions matching TRBD2. The CDR3 spans 15 residues. V shed 3 bases and J 2 bases; nucleotides not matched to a gene: 5. Germline CDR1 reads WSHSY; CDR2 reads SAAADI. The CDR3 sequence: CASSERAGGPYEQYF. DNA for the CDR3: TGCGCCAGCAGTGAACGGGCGGGAGGGCCCTACGAGCAGTACTTC.

This clonotype was detected many times. The rearrangement links TRBV6-1 to TRBJ1-6; 7 bases fit TRBD1. The CDR3 has 14 amino acids. Germline V gene data show CDR1 as MNHNS and CDR2 as SASEGT. J was trimmed by 8 bases and V by 5 bases; bases with no gene match: 6. The CDR3 DNA reads as TGTGCCAGCAGTAACAGGGGTCGGGATTCACCCCTCCACTTT. Amino acid sequence: CASSNRGRDSPLHF.

The table lists this clonotype with many counts. The chain is built from TRBV5-1 and TRBJ2-1, with 7 bases lining up with TRBD2. This CDR3 contains 15 residues. The junction had 3 bases not matched to a gene; V was cut back by 0 bases and J by 3 bases. The germline V gene has CDR1 SGHRS and CDR2 YFSETQ. The CDR3 reads CASSLASGIYNEQFF. In DNA, the CDR3 is TGCGCCAGCAGCTTGGCTAGCGGAATCTACAATGAGCAGTTCTTC. Together with reference TRBV5-1 and TRBJ2-1, the CDR3 gives the full variable domain: KAGVTQTPRYLIKTRGQQVTLSCSPISGHRSVSWYQQTPGQGLQFLFEYFSETQRNKGNFPGRFSGRQFSNSRSEMNVSTLELGDSALYLCASSLASGIYNEQFFGPGTRLTVL.

This clonotype has only a few counts. This chain connects TRBV2 to TRBJ1-2; D is ambiguous. This CDR3 contains 15 residues. Trimming shortened V by 5 bases and J by 2 bases, and 15 bases separated the two germline ends. Germline CDR1 and CDR2: SNHLY and FYNNEI. The CDR3 bases are TGTGCCAGCAGTTATACCGAGGCAGGCAACTATGGCTACACCTTC. Protein sequence: CASSYTEAGNYGYTF.